The 23 T cell receptor beta chains given below trace back to one sample, sequenced in a study of T cell responses to AZD1222 COVID-19 vaccine. Method: immunoSEQ multiplex PCR; TCRdb's copy keeps in-frame clones and lacks some. Of around 140,000 clones listed, more than 90% are singletons. The input for sequencing was peripheral blood, taken on day 0 of AZD1222 vaccination. The receptors stem from an adult in good health.

This rearrangement joins TRBV5-1 to TRBJ2-7; D is uncertain. V dropped 5 bases and J dropped 2 bases, with 11 bases sitting between them. The CDR3 extends over 13 amino acids. CDR1 is SGHRS and CDR2 is YFSETQ in the germline V gene. The CDR3 loop is CASSPRLPYEQYF. CDR3 sequence (DNA): TGCGCCAGCAGTCCTCGGTTACCCTACGAGCAGTACTTC.

The chain joins TRBV5-1 to TRBJ2-7, with 9 bases that match TRBD2. The CDR3 is 15 residues long. Trimming cost V 0 bases and J 3 bases; bases outside gene matches: 4. CDR1 and CDR2 (germline): SGHRS, YFSETQ. CDR3: CASSLEGSGSYEQYF. The CDR3 DNA reads as TGCGCCAGCAGCTTGGAGGGTAGCGGGAGCTACGAGCAGTACTTC.

The gene calls are TRBV12-3 or TRBV12-4 and TRBJ1-2, with D tentatively TRBD1 (5 bases). The CDR3 is 13 amino acids. V lost 3 bases and J lost 2, with 7 bases in between. CDR3: CASSLGPNYGYTF. The CDR3 nucleotides read TGTGCCAGCAGTTTGGGGCCCAACTATGGCTACACCTTC.

This chain connects TRBV28 to TRBJ1-5; 8 bases agree with TRBD1. Germline values: CDR1 MDHEN, CDR2 SYDVKM. Trimming removed 5 bases from V and 2 bases from J; junction bases left unmatched: 5. The CDR3 runs 15 residues. The CDR3 nucleotides read TGTGCCAGCAGTCCGGACAGGGTTCGCAATCAGCCCCAGCATTTT. The encoded protein is CASSPDRVRNQPQHF.

This clone was detected once. The CDR3 loop is CASSSGPSETQYF. In DNA, the CDR3 is TGTGCCAGCAGCTCGGGACCGTCCGAGACCCAGTACTTC. The chain is built from TRBV5-6 and TRBJ2-5; D might be TRBD1 or TRBD2, each matching 5 bases. Trimming removed 3 bases at V and 5 bases at J, with 11 bases between. CDR3 length: 13 amino acids. Germline V gene sequence: CDR1 SGHDT, CDR2 YYEEEE.

This clone was detected only a few times. This sequence joins TRBV6-4 and TRBJ1-2; 7 nucleotides line up with TRBD1. The junction had 5 bases not matched to a gene; V was cut back by 0 bases and J by 7 bases. Per the germline V gene, CDR1 is MRHNA and CDR2 is SNTAGT. The CDR3 is 14 amino acids. CDR3: CASSDSEGAFGYTF. The CDR3 DNA sequence: TGTGCCAGCAGTGACTCAGAGGGGGCCTTTGGCTACACCTTC.

This chain links TRBV2 with TRBJ1-6, with TRBD1 identical over 8 bases. Trimming took 6 bases from V and 8 from J; bases not matched to a gene: 3. Germline V gene lookup returns CDR1 SNHLY and CDR2 FYNNEI. The CDR3 has 13 residues. The CDR3 loop is CASRTGEDSPLHF. The CDR3 nucleotides read TGTGCCAGCAGGACAGGGGAAGATTCACCCCTCCACTTT.

This chain uses TRBV19 with TRBJ2-2, with TRBD2 matching over 7 bases. Germline CDR1 is LNHDA and CDR2 is SQIVND (reference sequence). The V gene end was trimmed by 3 bases and the J gene end by 4 bases; junction bases not matched to a gene: 11. This CDR3 is 17 amino acids long. For the CDR3, the DNA is TGTGCCAGTAGTATGGTTAGCGGGCAGGGAGGCACCGGGGAGCTGTTTTTT. As protein: CASSMVSGQGGTGELFF.

The V and J genes are TRBV4-1 and TRBJ2-7; D is tentatively TRBD1 or TRBD2 (6 bases each). Between the trimmed V and J ends, which lost 4 bases and 6 bases, there was a span of 19 bases. Germline lookup yields CDR1 MGHRA and CDR2 YSYEKL. This CDR3 contains 15 residues. The CDR3: CASSPRLGRGGEQYF. DNA of the CDR3: TGCGCCAGCAGCCCGAGGTTAGGCAGGGGAGGCGAGCAGTACTTC.

This chain joins TRBV12-5 and TRBJ2-1, with D perhaps TRBD1 (6 bases). The V and J ends lost 4 bases and 6 bases respectively, with 16 bases between them. The length of the CDR3 is 15 residues. The germline CDR1 and CDR2 sequences are LGHNT and FRNRAP. Here the CDR3 DNA reads TGTGCTAGTGGTTACCCAGGGGTTGGTAGCAATGAGCAGTTCTTC. Its protein is CASGYPGVGSNEQFF.

The chain combines TRBV7-9 with TRBJ2-2; TRBD1 aligns across 12 bases. The germline gives CDR1 SEHNR, CDR2 FQNEAQ (reference sequence). V shed 6 bases and J 1 base; nucleotides not matched to a gene: 9. This CDR3 has 18 amino acids. DNA for the CDR3: TGTGCCAGCAGGAACTGGGACAGGGGGCGCGGGAACACCGGGGAGCTGTTTTTT. Protein sequence: CASRNWDRGRGNTGELFF.

The chain uses TRBV27 and TRBJ2-3; D call uncertain. Deletions cut 3 bases from V and 4 bases from J, with 8 bases between. This CDR3 spans 13 amino acids. CDR1 and CDR2 (germline): MNHEY, SMNVEV (reference sequence). The CDR3 DNA follows: TGTGCCAGCAGTTTTATTGGTCCAGATACGCAGTATTTT. Protein sequence: CASSFIGPDTQYF.

The DNA of the CDR3 is TGTGCCATCACTCCGACAGGGTCCTACGAGCAGTACTTC. Its protein product is CAITPTGSYEQYF. The V call is TRBV10-3, the J call TRBJ2-7, with 7 nucleotides matching TRBD1. CDR3 length: 13 amino acids. J lost 1 base, V lost 7 bases, and 4 bases had no gene match. The germline CDR1 and CDR2 sequences are ENHRY and SYGVKD.

The gene calls are TRBV12-3 or TRBV12-4 and TRBJ2-7; TRBD2 agrees at 7 bases. The CDR3 is 12 residues long. V lost 0 bases, J lost 12 bases, and 5 bases stayed unmatched. For the CDR3, the DNA is TGTGCCAGCAGTTTAGCGGGAGGGCCGGGGTACTTC. Translated: CASSLAGGPGYF.

This sequence joins TRBV29-1 and TRBJ1-1; the D is unclear. This CDR3 region has 14 residues. Germline V CDR1 and CDR2: SQVTM, ANQGSEA. V shed 4 bases and J shed 1 base, with 13 bases lying between them. CDR3 loop: CSVVESTSNTEAFF. The CDR3 DNA reads TGCAGCGTTGTCGAGTCAACTTCGAACACTGAAGCTTTCTTT.

This chain links TRBV5-1 with TRBJ1-6, with 8 bases identical to TRBD1. The ends lost 1 base at V and 8 bases at J; junction bases unmatched: 5. Germline V gene sequence: CDR1 SGHRS, CDR2 YFSETQ. The CDR3 covers 15 residues. This chain's CDR3 is CASSLFRGQDSPLHF. The CDR3 DNA reads TGCGCCAGCAGCTTGTTCAGGGGGCAAGATTCACCCCTCCACTTT.

The chain employs TRBV2 and TRBJ1-5; D not certain. Germline CDR1 SNHLY, CDR2 FYNNEI. The V and J ends lost 5 bases and 6 bases respectively, with 14 bases between them. The CDR3 runs to 14 residues. The CDR3 DNA sequence: TGTGCCAGCAGTTCGGACTGGCACAGTCAGCCCCAGCATTTT. Translating gives CASSSDWHSQPQHF.

This chain joins TRBV2 and TRBJ2-5, with D uncertain. The length of the CDR3 is 13 residues. Per germline, CDR1 SNHLY and CDR2 FYNNEI. V was pared by 3 bases and J by 1 base, with 6 bases between. For the CDR3, the DNA is TGTGCCAGCAGTGATACAGTCCAAGAGACCCAGTACTTC. Encoded protein: CASSDTVQETQYF. The variable domain in full, completed from reference TRBV2 and TRBJ2-5, reads EPEVTQTPSHQVTQMGQEVILRCVPISNHLYFYWYRQILGQKVEFLVSFYNNEISEKSEIFDDQFSVERPDGSNFTLKIRSTKLEDSAMYFCASSDTVQETQYFGPGTRLLVL.

This chain connects TRBV27 to TRBJ2-5; D gene uncertain. CDR3 size: 14 residues. Germline V CDR1 and CDR2: MNHEY, SMNVEV (reference sequence). The V gene lost 2 bases and the J gene lost 5 bases, with 12 bases spanning the gap. Here the CDR3 reads CASSLAPFVETQYF. CDR3 in DNA: TGTGCCAGCAGTTTAGCGCCGTTTGTGGAGACCCAGTACTTC.

The rearrangement links TRBV6-4 to TRBJ1-4; TRBD1 agrees at 7 bases. This CDR3 spans 15 amino acids. Germline V lookup: CDR1 MRHNA, CDR2 SNTAGT. V dropped 2 bases and J dropped 7; count of bases not matched to a gene: 7. The CDR3 region has the DNA TGTGCCAGCAGTGACGAGGGGGCAGACCCTGAAAAACTGTTTTTT. Protein: CASSDEGADPEKLFF.

For this clone: This CDR3 is also generated by other DNA sequences in the sample. The chain is built from TRBV5-1 and TRBJ1-1; possibly TRBD1 for D (6 bases). V lost 2 bases to trimming and J lost 0 bases, with 11 bases between them. This CDR3 is built from 15 residues. From germline, CDR1 is SGHRS and CDR2 YFSETQ. CDR3 sequence (DNA): TGCGCCAGCAGCTTAGCCGGACAGTTGAACACTGAAGCTTTCTTT. Translation gives CASSLAGQLNTEAFF. Full variable domain (remainder filled in from reference TRBV5-1 and TRBJ1-1): KAGVTQTPRYLIKTRGQQVTLSCSPISGHRSVSWYQQTPGQGLQFLFEYFSETQRNKGNFPGRFSGRQFSNSRSEMNVSTLELGDSALYLCASSLAGQLNTEAFFGQGTRLTVV.

The V call is TRBV27, the J call TRBJ1-1, with D unresolved. Germline V CDR1 and CDR2: MNHEY, SMNVEV (reference sequence). V lost 8 bases, J lost 5 bases, and 24 bases lay in between. The length of the CDR3 is 16 residues. DNA for the CDR3: TGTGCCAGCCGACTTTATGGGAGGCTTCGGCGGACTGAAGCTTTCTTT. This gives the protein CASRLYGRLRRTEAFF.

This chain uses TRBV7-9 with TRBJ2-1, with a tentative D call TRBD1 (6 bases). Germline CDR1 and CDR2: SEHNR and FQNEAQ (reference sequence). The CDR3 is 16 amino acids. Trimming took 0 bases from V and 7 from J, leaving 16 bases between them. The CDR3 loop reads CASSLARGGSENEQFF. CDR3 nucleotide sequence: TGTGCCAGCAGCTTAGCGCGAGGGGGTTCCGAAAATGAGCAGTTCTTC.